This T cell receptor beta chain was sequenced in a study of T cell repertoires in cytomegalovirus infection. Study details: From public TCR beta signatures came an indication of both CMV infection and matching HLA type.

Germline CDR1 is MNHEY and CDR2 is SVGAGI. V was pared by 4 bases and J by 4 bases, with 10 bases between. There are 13 residues in the CDR3. In this sample, this clonotype turned up a few times. TCRdb independently ran MiXCR on the reads; one entry per CDR3 protein. This table has around 180,000 distinct CDR3 sequences, approximately 19% appearing once. J is TRBJ1-2 and V is TRBV6-5; D possibly corresponds to TRBD1 (5 bases). The specimen was PBMCs. This clonotype originated in a human donor in good health (CMV status not recorded). Some clones in this sample may be carry-over from other donors' samples. CDR3 sequence: CASSSTDSYGYTF. CDR3 nucleotide sequence: TGTGCCAGCAGTTCTACCGACAGCTATGGCTACACCTTC.